The present T cell receptor (beta chain) was sequenced within a study of shared clonotypes between healthy human individuals. As for the study in general: Donors consisted of two women and a few men between 18 and 49. A donor's plate count was three for CD4 naive and three for CD4 memory; CD8 naive had two and CD8 memory one.

V lost 5 bases to trimming and J lost 1 base; unmatched junction nucleotides: 26. The CDR3 totals 23 residues. Germline V lookup: CDR1 LNHDA, CDR2 SQIVND (reference sequence). Sequencing was performed with immunoSEQ multiplex PCR; in TCRdb, only in-frame clones are kept and a portion is missing. The sample includes about 680,000 clones, roughly nine tenths seen only once; the top ten take approximately 24%. Cells designated naive CD8 were CD45RO-negative and were positively selected for CCR7, with terminally differentiated effector memory CD45RA+ cells excluded. This receptor was obtained from a man younger than 45 in good health. The sequenced material came from naive CD8+ T cells sorted from blood. The rearrangement links TRBV19 to TRBJ2-2; 9 bases match TRBD2. The CDR3: CASSSRDSGRANPRRVNTGELFF. In DNA, the CDR3 is TGTGCCAGTAGTTCCCGGGATAGCGGGAGAGCCAACCCTCGACGAGTGAACACCGGGGAGCTGTTTTTT.